What follows describes a single TCR beta chain. Its antigen is still unknown. The data derive from a study of beta chain features in type 1 diabetes. Whole-study results and caveats: Junctions at VDJ sites from type 1 diabetes patients had fewer insertions and more deletions.

Reverse transcribing all isolated RNA meant expressed TCRB transcripts were sequenced. Approximately 950,000 reads, on average, came from each of the stem cell-like memory T cell samples. Assay: immunoSEQ multiplex PCR; the TCRdb copy retains only in-frame clones and omits some. The sample gives around 99,000 clones, 40% of which show up once; over 0.065% is in the top ten. Sequences were obtained from stem cell memory CD4+ T cells from blood. The sequence was collected from a young woman in good health.

The CDR3 protein is CASSGGLNTGELFF. The DNA of the CDR3 is TGTGCCAGCAGCGGGGGACTGAACACCGGGGAGCTGTTTTTT. The V call is TRBV5-6, the J call TRBJ2-2; D may be TRBD2 (6 bases). V was shortened by 4 bases and J by 1 base, with 8 bases between the two germline ends. This CDR3 has 14 amino acids. Germline CDR1 and CDR2: SGHDT and YYEEEE.